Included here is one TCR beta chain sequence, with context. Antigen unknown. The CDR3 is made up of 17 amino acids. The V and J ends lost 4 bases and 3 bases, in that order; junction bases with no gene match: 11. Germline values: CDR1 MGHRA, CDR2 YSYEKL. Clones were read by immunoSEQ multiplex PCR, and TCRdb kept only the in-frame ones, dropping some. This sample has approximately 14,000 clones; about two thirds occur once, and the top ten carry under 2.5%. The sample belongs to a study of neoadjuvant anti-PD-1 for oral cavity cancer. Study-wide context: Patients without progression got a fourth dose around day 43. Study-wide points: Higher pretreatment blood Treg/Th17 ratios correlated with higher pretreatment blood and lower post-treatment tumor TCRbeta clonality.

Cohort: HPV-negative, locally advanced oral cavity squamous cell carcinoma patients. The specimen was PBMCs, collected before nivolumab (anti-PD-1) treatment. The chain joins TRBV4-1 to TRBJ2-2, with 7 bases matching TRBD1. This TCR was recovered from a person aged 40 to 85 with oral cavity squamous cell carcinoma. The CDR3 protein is CASSRPGQLPDTGELFF. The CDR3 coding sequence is TGCGCCAGCAGCCGACCGGGACAGTTACCTGACACCGGGGAGCTGTTTTTT.